This TCR beta chain came from a study of blood T cell repertoires in COVID-19. A few counts support this clone. Followed over time, Seattle patients had been enrolled while infection was active. In the source study's methods: Amplified reference gene primers provided the basis for estimating nucleated cell counts. The data were produced by immunoSEQ multiplex PCR, yet TCRdb's version contains in-frame clones alone and is incomplete. V, J and clone size derive from that table, while D and trimming were established from the DNA sequence. The data show 54,000 or so clones, approximately 83% seen once. This CDR3 has 15 amino acids. V was pared by 6 bases and J by 0 bases, with 14 bases between. Germline V gene data show CDR1 as SEHNR and CDR2 as FQNEAQ (reference sequence).

This chain uses TRBV7-9 with TRBJ1-1; D is perhaps TRBD1 (5 bases). The sequence was obtained from an elderly man with COVID-19, enrolled during active disease. Sequenced: peripheral blood. The CDR3 coding sequence is TGTGCCAGCAGTTCGGGGGACGTTGTGAACACTGAAGCTTTCTTT. Its translation is CASSSGDVVNTEAFF.